The 26 T cell receptor beta chains presented below share a single source sample, sequenced in a study of blood T cell repertoires in COVID-19. Generated by immunoSEQ multiplex PCR, the TCRdb table keeps only in-frame clones and is missing some. Of 370,000 or so clones detected, approximately 80% appear once; the ten largest clones hold 0.85% to 1.2%. The source material was peripheral blood. The source of these receptors is a human donor with acute or convalescent COVID-19. The donor label of this sample is uncertain.

V and J are TRBV30 and TRBJ2-7; 11 nucleotides line up with TRBD2. Germline CDR1 and CDR2: GTSNPN and SVGIG (reference sequence). The CDR3 loop spans 14 amino acids. J gave up 6 bases and V 0 bases, and 4 bases lay outside the gene matches. CDR3 DNA: TGTGCCTGGAGTGTATTAGCGGGAGGGCTCGAGCAGTACTTC. Amino acids: CAWSVLAGGLEQYF. Full variable domain (rest looked up from reference TRBV30 and TRBJ2-7): SQTIHQWPATLVQPVGSPLSLECTVEGTSNPNLYWYRQAAGRGLQLLFYSVGIGQISSEVPQNLSASRPQDRQFILSSKKLLLSDSGFYLCAWSVLAGGLEQYFGPGTRLTVT.

In the case of this clone: Other DNA sequences within the sample encode an identical CDR3. The V call is TRBV18, the J call TRBJ1-4; D is possibly TRBD1 (6 bases). CDR1 is KGHSH, CDR2 LQKENI, per germline. The CDR3 length is 13 residues. Trimming removed 6 bases at V and 5 bases at J, with 10 bases between. The CDR3 here is CASSQGLNEKLFF. In DNA, the CDR3 is TGTGCCAGCTCCCAGGGGCTGAATGAAAAACTGTTTTTT.

This clone showed up just a few times. The genes are TRBV29-1 and TRBJ2-3, with 7 bases aligning to TRBD1. The CDR3 is 13 residues long. The V gene end was trimmed by 4 bases and the J gene end by 6 bases; junction bases not matched to a gene: 7. In germline, CDR1 is SQVTM, CDR2 ANQGSEA. The CDR3 region is CSVGRGPGDTQYF. The DNA of the CDR3 is TGCAGCGTTGGAAGGGGGCCGGGGGATACGCAGTATTTT.

The chain couples TRBV2 to TRBJ2-7, with 7 bases that match TRBD1. CDR1 is SNHLY and CDR2 is FYNNEI in the germline V gene. Trimming took 6 bases from V and 2 from J; bases not matched to a gene: 7. The length of the CDR3 is 14 residues. This chain's CDR3 is CASRPGTATYEQYF. Written as DNA, the CDR3 is TGTGCCAGCAGGCCCGGGACAGCTACCTACGAGCAGTACTTC.

CDR3 amino acids: CASSESGTNPYNEQFF. CDR3 DNA: TGTGCCAGCAGTGAAAGCGGGACCAATCCTTACAATGAGCAGTTCTTC. The chain carries TRBV6-1 and TRBJ2-1, with 7 bases fitting TRBD2. Per the germline V gene, CDR1 is MNHNS and CDR2 is SASEGT. The J segment lost 4 bases and the V segment lost 2 bases, leaving 8 bases of the junction unmatched. The CDR3 totals 16 residues.

The chain recombines TRBV7-9 with TRBJ2-7; D call uncertain. Germline V lookup: CDR1 SEHNR, CDR2 FQNEAQ (reference sequence). V was clipped by 5 bases and J by 1 base, with 6 bases between them. The CDR3 sequence is 12 residues long. CDR3 coding DNA: TGTGCCAGCAGCCGAGAATCCTACGAGCAGTACTTC. Translated: CASSRESYEQYF.

The V gene is TRBV30, the J gene TRBJ1-1; D unresolved. The germline V gene encodes CDR1 GTSNPN and CDR2 SVGIG (reference sequence). This CDR3 comprises 14 residues. The germline V and J ends were trimmed by 4 bases and 0 bases, with 12 bases remaining between them. The CDR3 region has the DNA TGTGCCTGGACTAAGTATCCGATGAACACTGAAGCTTTCTTT. Encoded protein: CAWTKYPMNTEAFF.

This chain joins TRBV6-5 and TRBJ1-1, with 8 bases fitting TRBD1. Germline assignment: CDR1 MNHEY and CDR2 SVGAGI. J was trimmed by 5 bases and V by 6 bases; bases with no gene match: 8. This CDR3 is built from 14 residues. The CDR3 nucleotides read TGTGCCAGCAGGATTGACAGGGGATATACTGAAGCTTTCTTT. It specifies CASRIDRGYTEAFF.

The rearrangement uses TRBV2 and TRBJ1-5, with TRBD1 identical over 8 bases. J lost 0 bases, V lost 6 bases, and 4 bases had no gene match. The germline gives CDR1 SNHLY, CDR2 FYNNEI. The CDR3 totals 15 residues. CDR3 sequence reads: CASRGTGNSNQPQHF. For the CDR3, the DNA is TGTGCCAGCAGGGGGACAGGTAATAGCAATCAGCCCCAGCATTTT.

This chain connects TRBV5-1 to TRBJ1-6; 7 bases line up with TRBD1. This CDR3 contains 13 residues. The ends lost 6 bases at V and 14 bases at J; junction bases unmatched: 11. Germline V CDR1 and CDR2: SGHRS, YFSETQ. The CDR3 sequence is CASKSTGTETLHF. The CDR3 nucleotides read TGCGCCAGCAAGTCGACAGGGACCGAGACCCTCCACTTT.

This chain uses TRBV20-1 with TRBJ2-3; 7 positions agree with TRBD2. Germline loops: CDR1 DFQATT, CDR2 SNEGSKA (reference sequence). The CDR3 spans 15 residues. J was trimmed by 0 bases and V by 3 bases; bases with no gene match: 6. As DNA, the CDR3 is TGCAGTGCTAGTAGGCGGGGAGGGAGCACAGATACGCAGTATTTT. This encodes CSASRRGGSTDTQYF.

In this sample, this clone turned up once. The V call is TRBV27, the J call TRBJ1-1; perhaps TRBD1 as D (6 bases). CDR1 is MNHEY and CDR2 is SMNVEV in the germline V gene (reference sequence). CDR3 length equals 14 residues. Trimming cost V 6 bases and J 1 base, with 12 bases left between them. CDR3 sequence reads: CASRRGASNTEAFF. CDR3 DNA: TGTGCCAGCAGACGGGGGGCCTCGAACACTGAAGCTTTCTTT.

The chain recombines TRBV4-1 with TRBJ2-2, with D possibly being TRBD1 (6 bases). Germline V CDR1 and CDR2: MGHRA, YSYEKL. The germline V and J ends were trimmed by 4 bases and 5 bases, with 11 bases remaining between them. The CDR3 consists of 14 residues. Here the CDR3 DNA reads TGCGCCAGCAGCCCCGACAGGAATACCGGGGAGCTGTTTTTT. This translates into CASSPDRNTGELFF.

This sequence joins TRBV18 and TRBJ1-1; 12 nucleotides line up with TRBD1. This CDR3 is built from 16 residues. Germline CDR1 is KGHSH and CDR2 is LQKENI. Unmatched junction bases numbered 4, after V lost 4 bases and J lost 1 base. CDR3 loop: CASSRGQGASNTEAFF. The CDR3 DNA reads as TGTGCCAGCTCACGGGGACAGGGGGCCTCGAACACTGAAGCTTTCTTT. Variable domain in full (rest from reference TRBV18 and TRBJ1-1): NAGVMQNPRHLVRRRGQEARLRCSPMKGHSHVYWYRQLPEEGLKFMVYLQKENIIDESGMPKERFSAEFPKEGPSILRIQQVVRGDSAAYFCASSRGQGASNTEAFFGQGTRLTVV.

This rearrangement joins TRBV6-5 to TRBJ1-1; 8 nucleotides match TRBD1. The CDR3 runs 15 residues. Germline V gives CDR1 MNHEY, CDR2 SVGAGI. The V gene end was trimmed by 6 bases and the J gene end by 7 bases; junction bases not matched to a gene: 13. The CDR3 nucleotides read TGTGCCAGCAGGCGTCTTGGACAGGGTATGGGTGAAGCTTTCTTT. This translates into CASRRLGQGMGEAFF.

This sequence joins TRBV5-1 and TRBJ1-2; D may be TRBD1 (5 bases). This CDR3 comprises 14 residues. V was pared by 2 bases and J by 4 bases, with 12 bases between. CDR1 and CDR2 from the germline V gene are SGHRS and YFSETQ. The CDR3 loop reads CASSFQQDLYGYTF. The CDR3 DNA is TGCGCCAGCAGCTTTCAACAGGACCTCTATGGCTACACCTTC.

The chain couples TRBV2 to TRBJ2-7; 9 nucleotides match TRBD2. The CDR3 is made up of 16 amino acids. CDR1 and CDR2 from the germline V gene are SNHLY and FYNNEI. The V segment lost 4 bases and the J segment 2 bases; nucleotides outside the gene matches: 9. The CDR3 DNA reads TGTGCCAGCAGTGCCGAGGTGTCTAGCGGGACCTACGAGCAGTACTTC. Amino acid sequence: CASSAEVSSGTYEQYF.

The V gene is TRBV29-1, the J gene TRBJ1-3; 8 bases match TRBD1. The trim removed 3 bases at V and 0 bases at J, leaving 1 base unmatched. The CDR3 has 14 residues. Germline loops: CDR1 SQVTM, CDR2 ANQGSEA. The CDR3 region has the DNA TGCAGCGTTGACACAGGGGGCTCTGGAAACACCATATATTTT. Translation: CSVDTGGSGNTIYF.

This clone showed up just once. This chain connects TRBV7-6 to TRBJ2-1, with a possible D match to TRBD2 (5 bases). Germline V gene sequence: CDR1 SGHVS, CDR2 FNYEAQ. Trimming cost V 2 bases and J 4 bases, with 15 bases left between them. The CDR3 consists of 16 residues. The CDR3 DNA reads as TGTGCCAGCAGCTTACGTCCTGCGGGCGTATACAATGAGCAGTTCTTC. Protein sequence: CASSLRPAGVYNEQFF.

The chain has TRBV4-1 and TRBJ1-6; D is perhaps TRBD1 (5 bases). This CDR3 comprises 13 residues. The germline V gene has CDR1 MGHRA and CDR2 YSYEKL. The V and J ends lost 1 base and 12 bases respectively, with 10 bases between them. CDR3 in amino acids: CASSQAGYQPLHF. In nucleotides, the CDR3 is TGCGCCAGCAGCCAAGCAGGGTATCAACCCCTCCACTTT.

The rearrangement links TRBV9 to TRBJ2-5; no clear D. The CDR3 length is 15 residues. Germline CDR1 is SGDLS and CDR2 is YYNGEE. V was clipped by 4 bases and J by 1 base, with 14 bases between them. The CDR3 region is CASSPRRGIQETQYF. CDR3 coding DNA: TGTGCCAGCAGCCCAAGGCGCGGTATCCAAGAGACCCAGTACTTC. The complete variable domain, with remaining parts taken from reference TRBV9 and TRBJ2-5, reads DSGVTQTPKHLITATGQRVTLRCSPRSGDLSVYWYQQSLDQGLQFLIQYYNGEERAKGNILERFSAQQFPDLHSELNLSSLELGDSALYFCASSPRRGIQETQYFGPGTRLLVL.

The chain has TRBV18 and TRBJ2-2; D call uncertain. CDR3 length: 16 residues. Trimming stripped 2 bases from V and 4 bases from J, with 14 bases between. Per germline, CDR1 KGHSH and CDR2 LQKENI. This CDR3 is CASSPFDRRFTGELFF. Written as DNA, the CDR3 is TGTGCCAGCTCACCATTCGATCGGAGATTCACCGGGGAGCTGTTTTTT.

The chain combines TRBV6-4 with TRBJ1-6; 8 positions match TRBD1. Germline V gene lookup returns CDR1 MRHNA and CDR2 SNTAGT. V lost 4 bases, J lost 8 bases, and 7 bases stayed unmatched. The CDR3 is 15 amino acids. CDR3 residues: CASSAYHRGDSPLHF. The DNA of the CDR3 is TGTGCCAGCAGTGCGTACCACAGGGGGGATTCACCCCTCCACTTT.

This chain uses TRBV14 with TRBJ2-1; 9 nucleotides match TRBD2. This CDR3 region has 14 residues. V was pared by 10 bases and J by 8 bases, with 12 bases of the junction left unmatched. Germline-derived CDR1 and CDR2 are SGHDN and FVKESK. This CDR3 reads CATMSASGVHEQFF. DNA of the CDR3: TGTGCCACCATGTCGGCTAGCGGGGTTCATGAGCAGTTCTTC.

Notes on this clone: Mismatch with germline at one junction end may stem from a read error. This chain connects TRBV12-3 or TRBV12-4 to TRBJ2-7, with TRBD2 as a possible D gene (6 bases). This CDR3 has 13 amino acids. CDR3 in amino acids: CANSFGLPYEQYF. As DNA, the CDR3 is TGTGCCAACAGTTTCGGACTACCTTACGAGCAGTACTTC.

The CDR3 DNA reads TGTGCCAGCTCCCACGGACTGAATGAGCAGTTCTTC. Its translation is CASSHGLNEQFF. This chain uses TRBV18 with TRBJ2-1, with a possible D match to TRBD2 (5 bases). Between the trimmed V and J ends, which lost 6 bases and 7 bases, there was a span of 10 bases. The CDR3 consists of 12 residues. Germline V gene sequence: CDR1 KGHSH, CDR2 LQKENI.